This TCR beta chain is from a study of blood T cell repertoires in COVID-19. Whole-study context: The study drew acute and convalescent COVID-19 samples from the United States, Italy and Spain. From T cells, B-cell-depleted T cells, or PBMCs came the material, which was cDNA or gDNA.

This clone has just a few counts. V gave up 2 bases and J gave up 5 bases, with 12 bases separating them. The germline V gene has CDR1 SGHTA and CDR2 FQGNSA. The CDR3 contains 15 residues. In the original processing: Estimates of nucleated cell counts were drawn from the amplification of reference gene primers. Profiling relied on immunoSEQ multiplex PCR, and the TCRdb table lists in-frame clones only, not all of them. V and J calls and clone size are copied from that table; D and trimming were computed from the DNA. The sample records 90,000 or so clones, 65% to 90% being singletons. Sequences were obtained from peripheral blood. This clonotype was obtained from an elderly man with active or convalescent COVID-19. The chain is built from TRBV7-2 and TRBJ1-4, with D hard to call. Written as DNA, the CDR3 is TGTGCCAGCAGCTTACGGGGAAGCCCCAATGAAAAACTGTTTTTT. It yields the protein CASSLRGSPNEKLFF.